This TCR beta chain was recovered during a study of T cell responses to AZD1222 COVID-19 vaccine. Across the study: Second-dose intervals of approximately 4 or approximately 12 weeks were pooled. Study results and limitations: As reported, nearly half of all spike-specific TCRs target variant regions that are unmutated.

Profiled with immunoSEQ multiplex PCR; TCRdb holds only in-frame clones, not every one. The table shows around 110,000 clones, with around 90% occurring only once. Comment on this clone: Its antigen is not identified.

The V end lost 6 bases, the J end lost 5 bases, and 10 bases lay between the germline ends. The CDR3 has 12 amino acids. The receptor comes from an adult in good health. The sample in question was peripheral blood, obtained on day 0 of AZD1222 vaccination. The rearrangement joins TRBV12-3 or TRBV12-4 to TRBJ1-2; unclear D gene. The CDR3 region is CASSPWEYGYTF. Here the CDR3 DNA reads TGTGCCAGCAGCCCGTGGGAGTATGGCTACACCTTC.